This T cell receptor (beta chain) appears in the sequencing data of a study of blood T cell repertoires in COVID-19 (TCRdb year 2020). Background for the entire study: Collaborator samples came from the United States, Italy and Spain and covered acute and convalescent phases of COVID-19. Samples were obtained from the ongoing ImmuneRACE study (first 160 participants) and from 1,000 to 1,500 subjects provided by 6 global collaborators. Sample metadata almost always included a de-identified subject ID, COVID-19 status, age in years and sex. Where available, HLA class I and class II types were taken from metadata supplied by the sample provider and were not determined by assay-based typing. A freely available public database, intended as a resource for researchers studying the immune response to SARS-CoV-2, is where the repertoires were released. The dataset comprised deeply sampled blood TCRbeta repertoires from subjects exposed to, actively infected with, or recovered from COVID-19. The material from the prospective study consisted of cDNA or gDNA derived from T cells, B-cell-depleted T cells, or PBMCs.

This clone was observed once. The clone's antigen remains unknown. One base away there is no much larger clone; base qualities are not given. TCRbeta CDR3 regions were amplified from genomic DNA using the immunoSEQ Assay, a bias-controlled multiplex PCR. As for the original processing: The number of nucleated cells in each sample was estimated from the amplification of reference gene primers within the assay. To quantify the absolute abundance of each unique TCRbeta CDR3 rearrangement, sequence reads were collapsed and filtered. Productive Simpson clonality was computed per sample as the square root of Simpson's diversity index over productive rearrangements. Imported from immuneACCESS, the table was reduced by TCRdb to in-frame sequences with V and J called. These copies leave out some clones; in studies compared against another copy, an unresolved V gene accounts for under half, and the cause of the remainder is not known. V and J calls and clone size are those listed in that table; D and trimming were worked out from the DNA. For this sample there are 360,000 or so clones; roughly 87% appear just once. Approximately 3.1% of the sample rests with the top ten.

Results the study describes overall, beyond this receptor: Clinical and demographic metadata were provided uncurated, with the amount varying by source and participant.

In the prospective study, participants were about 18 to 90 years old, resided in 24 geographic areas of the United States, and were enrolled through a virtual design. In the prospective study, participants were assigned to cohorts based on the clinical history participants reported in a screening survey and a study questionnaire. Recovered participants in ImmuneRACE Cohort 3 were defined as having two consecutive negative NP/OP PCR tests, clearance from a healthcare professional, or resolution of symptoms. Each participant in the prospective study had whole blood, serum and a nasopharyngeal or oropharyngeal swab collected by mobile phlebotomists. Over a roughly 2-month period, participants in the prospective study had the option of providing additional blood draws and questionnaires. Prospective study blood samples were shipped either frozen or at room temperature before DNA extraction. The sequencing sample was made of PBMCs or T cells enriched from blood (not recorded which). The receptor comes from a young woman who had recovered from COVID-19.

The CDR3 here reads CATSTQTEVLGNEQFF. The DNA sequence reads TGTGCCACCAGCACCCAGACTGAGGTCCTGGGCAATGAGCAGTTCTTC. The V and J segments used are TRBV15 and TRBJ2-1; there is no confident call for the D gene. CDR1 and CDR2 are drawn from the germline V gene (reference sequence): LNHNV, YYDKDF. The V and J ends are trimmed by 4 bases and 6 bases, leaving 19 bases between them. The cysteine opens and the phenylalanine closes a CDR3 of 16 amino acids. Only the CDR3 part of the read is kept: 48 bases, read in frame from the first base.